The 21 T cell receptor beta chains below all came from one sample that was sequenced in a study of T cell responses to AZD1222 COVID-19 vaccine. Here immunoSEQ multiplex PCR was the method, and the copy in TCRdb shows in-frame clones only, minus some. Of some 150,000 clones in the sample, about 93% were seen once. The source material was peripheral blood, sampled on day 0 of AZD1222 vaccination. These TCRs come from an adult in good health.

The V gene is TRBV7-3, the J gene TRBJ2-7, with unresolved D. V was cut by 6 bases and J by 3 bases, with 12 bases left in between. Germline lookup yields CDR1 SGHTA and CDR2 FQGTGA. The CDR3 sequence is 13 residues long. Written as DNA, the CDR3 is TGTGCCAGCAGTCCTAACCCAAACTACGAGCAGTACTTC. Its protein is CASSPNPNYEQYF.

The CDR3 is CASIREVRSPLHF. The CDR3 coding sequence is TGTGCCAGCATCCGGGAAGTTCGGTCACCCCTCCACTTT. The chain carries TRBV2 and TRBJ1-6; D remains unclear. The CDR3 totals 13 residues. Germline V gene sequence: CDR1 SNHLY, CDR2 FYNNEI. V was pared by 7 bases and J by 10 bases, with 14 bases between.

The V call is TRBV5-4, the J call TRBJ1-1, with D possibly matching TRBD1 (6 bases). Germline V gene sequence: CDR1 SGHNT, CDR2 YYREEE (reference sequence). The CDR3 runs to 14 residues. V gave up 4 bases and J gave up 3 bases, with 13 bases separating them. The CDR3 region has the DNA TGTGCCAGCAGCCAAAAATCAGGGGACACTGAAGCTTTCTTT. This encodes CASSQKSGDTEAFF.

The chain combines TRBV27 with TRBJ2-5, with 11 bases identical to TRBD2. This CDR3 contains 14 residues. Per the germline V gene, CDR1 is MNHEY and CDR2 is SMNVEV (reference sequence). V was pared by 6 bases and J by 3 bases, with 3 bases of the junction left unmatched. For the CDR3, the DNA is TGTGCCAGCAGAGCGACTAGCGGGAAAGAGACCCAGTACTTC. This encodes CASRATSGKETQYF.

The count of this clone is one. The V call is TRBV21-1, the J call TRBJ1-6; TRBD1 is the table's D call, not checked against the DNA. TRBV21-1 is designated a pseudogene. This CDR3 spans 16 amino acids. CDR3 region: CASTPGGSSYNSPLHF. CDR3 sequence (DNA): TGTGCCAGCACCCCTGGGGGCAGCTCCTATAATTCACCCCTCCACTTT.

The V call is TRBV5-7, the J call TRBJ2-6; D is uncertain. TRBV5-7 is an ORF, and what it does is uncertain. Trimming took 0 bases from V and 0 from J, leaving 13 bases between them. The CDR3 is 18 residues long. CDR3 residues: CASSLERVRPSGANVLTF. In DNA, the CDR3 is TGTGCCAGCAGCTTGGAGCGAGTGAGGCCCTCTGGGGCCAACGTCCTGACTTTC.

The chain links TRBV29-1 to TRBJ2-7, with D possibly TRBD1 on 6 matching bases. The CDR3 sequence is 12 residues long. CDR1 and CDR2 from the germline V gene are SQVTM and ANQGSEA. V was shortened by 6 bases and J by 3 bases, with 12 bases between the two germline ends. The CDR3 DNA follows: TGCAGCGTACACCGGGACAACTACGAGCAGTACTTC. Its translation: CSVHRDNYEQYF.

V and J are TRBV19 and TRBJ2-7; weak D call: TRBD1 (6 bases). CDR3 length: 14 amino acids. The ends were cut back, 6 bases at V and 0 bases at J, with 12 bases in the middle. CDR1 is LNHDA and CDR2 is SQIVND in the germline V gene (reference sequence). In nucleotides, the CDR3 is TGTGCCAGTAGCCAGGGACACAGCTCCTACGAGCAGTACTTC. It translates to CASSQGHSSYEQYF.

In DNA, the CDR3 is TGTGCCAGCAGTGTTGGTGGGACAGTCGCAGATACGCAGTATTTT. Amino acids: CASSVGGTVADTQYF. The chain links TRBV2 to TRBJ2-3; TRBD1 matches at 7 bases. This CDR3 is built from 15 residues. Per germline, CDR1 SNHLY and CDR2 FYNNEI. V lost 4 bases to trimming and J lost 4 bases; unmatched junction nucleotides: 8.

This chain joins TRBV3-1 (or the pseudogene TRBV3-2) and TRBJ1-2, with 8 positions matching TRBD1. Germline trimming cut 4 bases from V and 8 bases from J; bases unmatched to any gene: 15. CDR1 and CDR2 (germline): LGHDT, YNNKEL (reference sequence). The CDR3 length is 16 residues. CDR3 loop: CASSPGAGGVIGGYTF. In nucleotides, the CDR3 is TGTGCCAGCAGCCCAGGGGCAGGGGGCGTAATAGGCGGCTACACCTTC.

This clone was counted a single time. The chain uses TRBV9 and TRBJ2-5, with D tentatively TRBD2 (6 bases). Per germline, CDR1 SGDLS and CDR2 YYNGEE. There are 14 residues in the CDR3. Trimming shortened V by 4 bases and J by 5 bases, and 15 bases separated the two germline ends. The chain's CDR3 is CASSSGLAEETQYF. The CDR3 DNA sequence: TGTGCCAGCAGCTCGGGACTTGCGGAGGAGACCCAGTACTTC.

The chain uses TRBV19 and TRBJ2-1; 12 bases are a match to TRBD2. Germline V gene data show CDR1 as LNHDA and CDR2 as SQIVND (reference sequence). V lost 3 bases to trimming and J lost 4 bases; unmatched junction nucleotides: 1. This CDR3 comprises 15 residues. The CDR3 nucleotides are TGTGCCAGTAGTATGGGACTAGCGGGTTACAATGAGCAGTTCTTC. Residues: CASSMGLAGYNEQFF.

The chain couples TRBV5-6 to TRBJ1-2; D perhaps matches TRBD1 (5 bases). CDR3 size: 15 residues. Germline V CDR1 and CDR2: SGHDT, YYEEEE. The V gene lost 0 bases and the J gene lost 8 bases, with 17 bases spanning the gap. The CDR3 spells CASSLEQQWRGGYTF. The DNA of the CDR3 is TGTGCCAGCAGCTTGGAACAGCAATGGAGGGGCGGCTACACCTTC.

The chain carries TRBV11-2 and TRBJ1-3; D not resolved. Looked up from germline, CDR1 is SGHAT and CDR2 is FQNNGV. This CDR3 comprises 17 residues. Trimming stripped 4 bases from V and 0 bases from J, with 16 bases between. Here the CDR3 reads CASSWVRSPSSGNTIYF. CDR3 nucleotides: TGTGCCAGCAGCTGGGTCAGGTCACCGAGCTCTGGAAACACCATATATTTT.

The rearrangement joins TRBV30 to TRBJ1-4, with D perhaps matching TRBD1 (6 bases). V lost 2 bases to trimming and J lost 8 bases, with 12 bases between them. Germline CDR1 and CDR2: GTSNPN and SVGIG (reference sequence). This CDR3 is built from 13 residues. CDR3 residues: CAWSRQAEEKLFF. The CDR3 coding sequence is TGTGCCTGGAGTAGACAGGCAGAGGAAAAACTGTTTTTT.

The chain couples TRBV7-3 to TRBJ2-1; D unresolved. The germline gives CDR1 SGHTA, CDR2 FQGTGA. V lost 5 bases, J lost 8 bases, and 10 bases lay in between. The CDR3 spans 12 residues. The CDR3 loop reads CASSPSPDEQFF. In DNA, the CDR3 is TGTGCCAGCAGCCCTAGTCCGGATGAGCAGTTCTTC.

The chain combines TRBV6-5 with TRBJ2-3; unclear D gene. V dropped 3 bases and J dropped 1 base, with 5 bases sitting between them. Germline assignment: CDR1 MNHEY and CDR2 SVGAGI. The CDR3 is 13 residues long. This CDR3 is CASSYRRTDTQYF. For the CDR3, the DNA is TGTGCCAGCAGTTATCGGCGCACAGATACGCAGTATTTT.

The chain combines TRBV23-1 with TRBJ2-7, with 7 bases identical to TRBD1. TRBV23-1 is designated an ORF whose function remains uncertain. The CDR3 loop spans 14 amino acids. Trimming took 4 bases from V and 3 from J; bases not matched to a gene: 6. The CDR3 bases are TGCGCCAGCAGTCTGTTTCACAGGGGCTACGAGCAGTACTTC. Residues: CASSLFHRGYEQYF.

The V call is TRBV18, the J call TRBJ2-2, with TRBD2 as a possible D gene (6 bases). The CDR3 totals 14 residues. V was clipped by 3 bases and J by 6 bases, with 11 bases between them. Germline CDR1 and CDR2: KGHSH and LQKENI. The DNA for the CDR3 is TGTGCCAGCTCACCGGGACTCGGGCCCGGGGAGCTGTTTTTT. Protein sequence: CASSPGLGPGELFF.

The chain is built from TRBV20-1 and TRBJ1-2, with unresolved D. Trimming removed 3 bases at V and 2 bases at J, with 4 bases between. This CDR3 has 11 residues. CDR1 and CDR2 from the germline V gene are DFQATT and SNEGSKA (reference sequence). This CDR3 is CSASGNYGYTF. The CDR3 DNA sequence: TGCAGTGCTAGTGGCAACTATGGCTACACCTTC.

The rearrangement uses TRBV7-3 and TRBJ1-1; D unresolved. The length of the CDR3 is 13 residues. Germline assignment: CDR1 SGHTA and CDR2 FQGTGA. V lost 5 bases, J lost 1 base, and 8 bases lay in between. The CDR3 DNA reads as TGTGCCAGCAGCCAACGAGGGAACACTGAAGCTTTCTTT. Its protein product is CASSQRGNTEAFF.